Below, one T cell receptor (beta chain) is given with its context. The sample is drawn from a study of blood T cells in healthy people across ages. A sample-barcoded 5' primer and a J-beta primer mix were used in a second PCR of roughly 6 to 11 cycles. Each cDNA molecule received a tag from a template-switch adaptor that had 12 random nucleotides. Each sample yielded at least 2.5 million CDR3-containing paired-end reads. TCRdb ran MiXCR on the 5' RACE reads and lists one entry per CDR3 protein. The table lists around 1,000,000 distinct CDR3 sequences, 20% to 25% of them singletons, with approximately 0.71% in the top ten. In addition, the sample was reused for a study of T cells of mothers and their children.

The sequence was obtained from a girl aged 2 to 10 in good health. The sample taken for sequencing was blood.

In DNA form, the CDR3 reads TGTGCCAGCAGCTTCGGAAACGGTAGCACTGAAGCTTTCTTT. Amino acids: CASSFGNGSTEAFF. J is TRBJ1-1 and V is TRBV7-2; the D is unclear. V lost 3 bases and J lost 4, with 12 bases in between. The CDR3 runs 14 residues. CDR1 and CDR2 (germline): SGHTA, FQGNSA.